The sequence of this T cell receptor (beta chain) was determined in a study of molecular identifiers for immune sequencing clone quantification. Study-wide results and limits: Among effectors, clones above 20 RNA copies held over 97% of molecules; among naive cells, under 1%. Identical TCR molecules that share a barcode could lead to an underestimation of highly expanded clone sizes.

Bulk TCR libraries used previously described methods and listed TCR primers. A single record per CDR3 protein comes from TCRdb applying MiXCR to the PCR reads. The sample includes 550,000 to 750,000 distinct CDR3 sequences, around 20% of them seen just once. As to this clonotype: Its antigen is not identified.

Sorting isolated naive CD8 T cells as CD8+CD4-CCR7+CD45RA+ events. The sequence derives from a human donor in good health. Some libraries in this study had Jurkat cell RNA spiked in. Sequenced sample: naive CD8+ T cells from blood, with Jurkat cell RNA spiked in. Subset indicated: FACS-sorted CD8+CD4-CCR7+CD45RA+ naive T cells.

The CDR3 DNA reads as TGCGCCAGCAGCTTTTATCGGGCAATGACAGGAGACACTGAAGCTTTCTTT. Its translation is CASSFYRAMTGDTEAFF. The chain couples TRBV5-1 to TRBJ1-1, with TRBD1 as a possible D gene (6 bases). This CDR3 has 17 residues. Trimming stripped 2 bases from V and 3 bases from J, with 20 bases between. Germline loops: CDR1 SGHRS, CDR2 YFSETQ.